This record looks at one T cell receptor (beta chain) sequence and its context. A Seattle source enrolled patients during active infection and followed them longitudinally. The data belong to a study of blood T cell repertoires in COVID-19. In the study overall: Researchers got acute and convalescent COVID-19 samples from the United States, Italy and Spain.

In the original workflow: By means of reference gene primer amplification, nucleated cell counts were estimated. Sequencing used immunoSEQ multiplex PCR; TCRdb keeps in-frame clones, though not all of them. The V and J calls and clone size come from that table; D and trimming were worked out from the DNA. The data contain fewer than 350,000 clones, more than 80% of them seen just once; the ten biggest clones take up roughly 7.3%. Sequencing used peripheral blood. The sequence was collected from a woman aged 30 to 39 with COVID-19, enrolled during active disease.

For the CDR3, the DNA is TGTGCCAGCAGCTTGTTATCTGCCGGTCAGCCCCAGCATTTT. Translated, it gives CASSLLSAGQPQHF. V and J are TRBV5-5 and TRBJ1-5; D uncertain. Germline V gives CDR1 SGHKS, CDR2 YYEKEE (reference sequence). The germline V and J ends were trimmed by 1 base and 6 bases, with 11 bases remaining between them. This CDR3 is built from 14 residues.